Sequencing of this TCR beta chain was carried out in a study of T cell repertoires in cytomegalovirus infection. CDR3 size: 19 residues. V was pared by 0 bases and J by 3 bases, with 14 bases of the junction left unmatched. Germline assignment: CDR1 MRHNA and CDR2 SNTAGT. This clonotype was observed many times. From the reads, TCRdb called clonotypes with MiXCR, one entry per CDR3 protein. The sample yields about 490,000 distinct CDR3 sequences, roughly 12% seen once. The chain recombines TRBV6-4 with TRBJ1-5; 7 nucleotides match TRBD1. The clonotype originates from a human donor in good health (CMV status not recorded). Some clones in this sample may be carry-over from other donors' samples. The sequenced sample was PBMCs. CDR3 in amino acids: CASSDSSRDSGSLNQPQHF. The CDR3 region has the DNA TGTGCCAGCAGTGACTCGTCCCGGGACAGCGGCTCCCTCAATCAGCCCCAGCATTTT.